The clone carrying this T cell receptor beta chain was observed many times. Its antigen is unknown. The ends were cut back, 2 bases at V and 7 bases at J, with 9 bases in the middle. The germline CDR1 and CDR2 sequences are MNHEY and SVGEGT. The CDR3 covers 13 residues. TCRdb re-derived calls from the reads in MiXCR, one entry per CDR3 protein. The sample contains roughly 100,000 distinct CDR3 sequences, approximately 15% of which appear only once. This entry is derived from a study of T cell repertoires in cytomegalovirus infection. Across the study: CMV infection together with matching HLA type was indicated by public TCR beta signatures.

The study, taken as a whole, reports: In two of eight donors, the top clonotype was HLA-C-restricted CMV-specific.

The chain uses TRBV6-2 or TRBV6-3 and TRBJ1-5; D is undetermined. This TCR was sampled from a human donor in good health (CMV status not recorded). Some clones in this sample may be carry-over from other donors' samples. Material for sequencing was PBMCs. Here the CDR3 reads CASSYEGRQPQHF. CDR3 coding DNA: TGTGCCAGCAGTTACGAGGGAAGACAGCCCCAGCATTTT.